Below are 8 T cell receptor beta chains sequenced from a single sample in a study of blood T cell repertoires in COVID-19. Clones were read by immunoSEQ multiplex PCR, and TCRdb kept only the in-frame ones, dropping some. Among tens of thousands of clones, about 85% were seen once, and the ten largest hold roughly 3.1%. Sequenced input: peripheral blood. These receptors were obtained from a man in his 70s with COVID-19, enrolled during active disease.

This clone has only a few counts. The chain joins TRBV10-3 to TRBJ1-3; no reliable D call. Germline V lookup: CDR1 ENHRY, CDR2 SYGVKD. The CDR3 consists of 16 residues. V lost 0 bases to trimming and J lost 0 bases, with 9 bases between them. Written as DNA, the CDR3 is TGTGCCATCAGTGAGTCAGAACGGAGCTCTGGAAACACCATATATTTT. Its protein product is CAISESERSSGNTIYF.

The chain uses TRBV5-1 and TRBJ1-4, with a weak D call TRBD1 (5 bases). V was trimmed by 4 bases and J by 8 bases, leaving 21 bases between them. Germline-derived CDR1 and CDR2 are SGHRS and YFSETQ. The CDR3 covers 16 residues. The CDR3, as DNA: TGCGCCAGCAGCCCCCGGGGGAGGGAGGACGACGAAAAACTGTTTTTT. This codes for CASSPRGREDDEKLFF.

The genes are TRBV19 and TRBJ1-5; D may be TRBD1 (6 bases). CDR3 size: 17 residues. Germline V gene lookup returns CDR1 LNHDA and CDR2 SQIVND (reference sequence). V lost 6 bases, J lost 1 base, and 19 bases lay in between. For the CDR3, the DNA is TGTGCCAGTAGCAGGACAGACCCGCCTAGGAGCAATCAGCCCCAGCATTTT. Translating gives CASSRTDPPRSNQPQHF.

Written as DNA, the CDR3 is TGTGCCAGCTCAAGACAGTCTGGAGATTCTAACTATGGCTACACCTTC. Translating it yields CASSRQSGDSNYGYTF. The chain has TRBV18 and TRBJ1-2, with a tentative D call TRBD1 (5 bases). Germline loops: CDR1 KGHSH, CDR2 LQKENI. Deletions cut 5 bases from V and 0 bases from J, with 16 bases between. The CDR3 covers 16 residues.

The rearrangement links TRBV5-1 to TRBJ2-1; D not certain. Germline CDR1 is SGHRS and CDR2 is YFSETQ. The CDR3 is 15 amino acids. The V end was cut by 0 bases, the J end by 1 base, with 8 bases between. CDR3 loop: CASSLGDFSYNEQFF. Here the CDR3 DNA reads TGCGCCAGCAGCTTGGGTGACTTTTCCTACAATGAGCAGTTCTTC. Full variable domain (outside the CDR3, taken from reference TRBV5-1 and TRBJ2-1): KAGVTQTPRYLIKTRGQQVTLSCSPISGHRSVSWYQQTPGQGLQFLFEYFSETQRNKGNFPGRFSGRQFSNSRSEMNVSTLELGDSALYLCASSLGDFSYNEQFFGPGTRLTVL.

The V gene is TRBV28, the J gene TRBJ1-1; no clear D. The CDR3 totals 14 residues. Germline assignment: CDR1 MDHEN and CDR2 SYDVKM. The V end was cut by 3 bases, the J end by 4 bases, with 12 bases between. DNA of the CDR3: TGTGCCAGCAGTTTCCCCATCCCAGGCACTGAAGCTTTCTTT. Its protein is CASSFPIPGTEAFF.

The chain is built from TRBV2 and TRBJ1-2, with D unresolved. This CDR3 is 12 amino acids long. The V end lost 7 bases, the J end lost 0 bases, and 6 bases lay between the germline ends. Germline CDR1 SNHLY, CDR2 FYNNEI. The CDR3 loop is CASKRANYGYTF. For the CDR3, the DNA is TGTGCCAGCAAGAGAGCTAACTATGGCTACACCTTC.

The gene calls are TRBV5-1 and TRBJ2-7; 9 bases are a match to TRBD1. V gave up 4 bases and J gave up 0 bases; unmatched junction bases: 2. The CDR3 has 14 amino acids. Germline V gives CDR1 SGHRS, CDR2 YFSETQ. Here the CDR3 reads CASSQQGASYEQYF. The CDR3 nucleotides are TGCGCCAGCAGCCAACAGGGGGCCTCCTACGAGCAGTACTTC.